This T cell receptor (beta chain) came from a study of lung T cells in sarcoidosis with Löfgren's syndrome. General observations from the study: Löfgren's syndrome patients reportedly showed greatest TRAV12-1 and TRBV2 expansion versus controls. TRAV12-1 preferentially paired with TRBV2, with homologous CDR3s. These T cells were suggested, not shown, to recognize a putative antigen. Multiple Löfgren's syndrome patients reportedly shared TRAV12-1 and TRBV2 CDR3 motifs.

Trimming stripped 5 bases from V and 3 bases from J, with 22 bases between. The CDR3 is 17 amino acids. Per the germline V gene, CDR1 is MNHEY and CDR2 is SMNVEV (reference sequence). TCRdb reprocessed the reads with MiXCR, giving one entry per CDR3 protein. The sample lists some 65,000 distinct CDR3 sequences; about 20% were seen once. Worth noting for this clonotype: Its antigen is not known.

The specimen was CD4+ T cells from PBMCs. This clonotype was sampled from a human donor with sarcoidosis (Löfgren's syndrome or another form), or a control subject (not recorded which). The chain employs TRBV27 and TRBJ1-2; D possibly corresponds to TRBD1 (6 bases). The CDR3 bases are TGTGCCAGCAGTGGATTCTGGGGGGGGGCACCGCACTATGGCTACACCTTC. Translated, it gives CASSGFWGGAPHYGYTF.